The entry below describes one T cell receptor (beta chain). Its antigen is unidentified. The data are from a study of cytomegalovirus exposure and HLA in healthy donors. Broader study findings: When analyzed later, a missense DCLRE1C variant was found to be linked to TCR beta V- and J-gene trimming. As a later analysis revealed, the rate of TCR association differed by HLA locus, with DRB1 most and HLA-C fewest. Among TCR beta chains, those listed as cytomegalovirus-associated numbered about 150.

60 Vbeta and 13 Jbeta primers were used in PCR. Profiled with immunoSEQ multiplex PCR; TCRdb holds only in-frame clones, not every one. The sample features under 150,000 clones, with under 3.5% in its top ten. Sequencing was carried out using PBMCs. This clonotype originated in a man in his forties in good health and CMV-seronegative.

The DNA of the CDR3 is TGCAGCGTTGAAAAGACAGGGTCGGGCTATGGCTACACCTTC. Protein product: CSVEKTGSGYGYTF. The chain carries TRBV29-1 and TRBJ1-2; 7 bases are a match to TRBD1. The germline CDR1 and CDR2 sequences are SQVTM and ANQGSEA. The CDR3 totals 14 residues. With 2 bases clipped from V and 4 bases from J, the junction kept 7 bases outside the gene matches.